Each of the 22 T cell receptor beta chains below was sequenced from the same sample in a study of PD-L1 blockade in urothelial cancer. Method: immunoSEQ multiplex PCR; TCRdb's copy keeps in-frame clones and lacks some. The table has 46,000 or so clones, approximately 83% seen once. This sample's time point: peripheral blood 6 weeks after treatment start. The specimen comprised PBMCs, sampled around atezolizumab (anti-PD-L1) treatment. The receptors come from a man aged 60 to 75 with urothelial cancer.

This chain uses TRBV7-3 with TRBJ2-3; weak D call: TRBD2 (6 bases). The CDR3 contains 15 residues. The germline V and J ends were trimmed by 0 bases and 0 bases, with 7 bases remaining between them. Germline CDR1 SGHTA, CDR2 FQGTGA. CDR3 protein: CASSLTRGSTDTQYF. CDR3 DNA sequence: TGTGCCAGCAGCTTAACGCGGGGAAGCACAGATACGCAGTATTTT.

The sample holds one count of this clone. The chain carries TRBV30 and TRBJ2-2; D is uncertain. CDR1 and CDR2 from the germline V gene are GTSNPN and SVGIG (reference sequence). The CDR3 runs 14 residues. The V end lost 0 bases, the J end lost 5 bases, and 10 bases lay between the germline ends. The CDR3 sequence is CAWSVTVQTGELFF. In DNA, the CDR3 is TGTGCCTGGAGTGTCACAGTTCAGACCGGGGAGCTGTTTTTT.

The J gene is TRBJ1-1, the V gene TRBV30; 7 bases are a match to TRBD1. V trimming: 2 bases; J trimming: 5 bases; junction bases outside the gene matches: 11. Germline CDR1 GTSNPN, CDR2 SVGIG (reference sequence). The length of the CDR3 is 15 residues. The CDR3 DNA is TGTGCCTGGAGTCCCCTCTCAGGGGGAGGAACTGAAGCTTTCTTT. It translates to CAWSPLSGGGTEAFF. The variable domain in full, with the rest retrieved from reference TRBV30 and TRBJ1-1, is SQTIHQWPATLVQPVGSPLSLECTVEGTSNPNLYWYRQAAGRGLQLLFYSVGIGQISSEVPQNLSASRPQDRQFILSSKKLLLSDSGFYLCAWSPLSGGGTEAFFGQGTRLTVV.

This clone was found once. The CDR3 protein is CASSSAGGFAETQYF. In DNA form, the CDR3 reads TGTGCCAGCAGTTCGGCAGGGGGATTTGCGGAGACCCAGTACTTC. The V and J genes are TRBV28 and TRBJ2-5; 7 bases match TRBD1. With V trimmed by 4 bases and J by 5 bases, 10 bases remained unmatched. CDR1 MDHEN and CDR2 SYDVKM come from the germline V gene. The CDR3 has 15 residues.

V is TRBV10-3 and J is TRBJ1-2; D not resolved. V was cut by 4 bases and J by 8 bases, with 14 bases left in between. Germline-derived CDR1 and CDR2 are ENHRY and SYGVKD. There are 13 residues in the CDR3. CDR3 nucleotide sequence: TGTGCCATCAGTGTCGTCCACTATGAAGGCTACACCTTC. The encoded protein is CAISVVHYEGYTF.

The rearrangement joins TRBV4-1 to TRBJ2-2; 9 positions match TRBD2. The V gene end was trimmed by 1 base and the J gene end by 7 bases; junction bases not matched to a gene: 7. CDR1 and CDR2 (germline): MGHRA, YSYEKL. CDR3 length: 16 residues. The CDR3 nucleotides read TGCGCCAGCAGCCAAGTCGGCGGGGGGGTTGTCGGGGAGCTGTTTTTT. It codes for CASSQVGGGVVGELFF.

The rearrangement joins TRBV10-3 to TRBJ2-3; 7 positions agree with TRBD2. The CDR3 is 12 residues long. Trimming took 6 bases from V and 5 from J; bases not matched to a gene: 2. The germline gives CDR1 ENHRY, CDR2 SYGVKD. Written as DNA, the CDR3 is TGTGCCATCAGCTGGGGGGGAGATACGCAGTATTTT. Translated: CAISWGGDTQYF.

V and J are TRBV18 and TRBJ1-1; D remains ambiguous. V was cut by 2 bases and J by 0 bases, with 10 bases left in between. This CDR3 comprises 15 residues. Germline CDR1 is KGHSH and CDR2 is LQKENI. CDR3 coding DNA: TGTGCCAGCTCACCAGGGGAGTTGATGAACACTGAAGCTTTCTTT. This gives the protein CASSPGELMNTEAFF.

The chain carries TRBV7-2 and TRBJ2-5; 12 bases align to TRBD2. CDR1 SGHTA and CDR2 FQGNSA come from the germline V gene. V was clipped by 2 bases and J by 4 bases; unmatched bases: 5. The CDR3 is made up of 16 amino acids. CDR3 in DNA: TGTGCCAGCAGCTTAAGAAGGACTAGCGGGGCAGAGACCCAGTACTTC. Translation gives CASSLRRTSGAETQYF.

The genes are TRBV19 and TRBJ1-5; D may be TRBD1 (6 bases). The CDR3 contains 14 residues. Looked up from germline, CDR1 is LNHDA and CDR2 is SQIVND (reference sequence). V was clipped by 7 bases and J by 6 bases, with 16 bases between them. The CDR3 DNA reads TGTGCCAGTATTGGGAGAGACAGGTTTCAGCCCCAGCATTTT. It encodes CASIGRDRFQPQHF.

This chain joins TRBV7-2 and TRBJ2-1; the match to TRBD1 covers 7 bases. The CDR3 extends over 15 amino acids. Germline trimming cut 5 bases from V and 0 bases from J; bases unmatched to any gene: 4. Germline CDR1 reads SGHTA; CDR2 reads FQGNSA. The CDR3 DNA is TGTGCCAGCAGCGCCGACAGGGCCTCCTACAATGAGCAGTTCTTC. Amino acids: CASSADRASYNEQFF.

The chain recombines TRBV30 with TRBJ1-6, with D perhaps matching TRBD1 (5 bases). V lost 0 bases, J lost 0 bases, and 15 bases lay in between. The length of the CDR3 is 18 residues. The germline CDR1 and CDR2 sequences are GTSNPN and SVGIG (reference sequence). The CDR3 loop is CAWSVSGGFSSYNSPLHF. Here the CDR3 DNA reads TGTGCCTGGAGTGTATCGGGGGGTTTCAGCTCCTATAATTCACCCCTCCACTTT. Combining the CDR3 with reference TRBV30 and TRBJ1-6 gives the whole variable domain SQTIHQWPATLVQPVGSPLSLECTVEGTSNPNLYWYRQAAGRGLQLLFYSVGIGQISSEVPQNLSASRPQDRQFILSSKKLLLSDSGFYLCAWSVSGGFSSYNSPLHFGNGTRLTVT.

This clone has only a few counts. The rearrangement links TRBV7-9 to TRBJ1-2, with TRBD1 as a possible D gene (5 bases). In germline, CDR1 is SEHNR, CDR2 FQNEAQ (reference sequence). The V end was cut by 5 bases, the J end by 5 bases, with 15 bases between. The CDR3 extends over 14 amino acids. CDR3 bases: TGTGCCAGCAGCCCCGACGGGGGTATGTATGGCTACACCTTC. This encodes CASSPDGGMYGYTF.

J is TRBJ2-5 and V is TRBV9; 10 bases agree with TRBD2. This CDR3 is built from 18 residues. Trimming cost V 1 base and J 4 bases; bases outside gene matches: 13. Germline lookup yields CDR1 SGDLS and CDR2 YYNGEE. The CDR3 DNA follows: TGTGCCAGCAGCGTAAGGGCTAGCGGGGGCCTGGGGGGAGAGACCCAGTACTTC. Protein sequence: CASSVRASGGLGGETQYF.

The chain carries TRBV9 and TRBJ1-6; D ambiguous. The CDR3 runs 15 residues. Trimming left V 2 bases short and J 0 bases short, with 6 bases between. Germline CDR1 and CDR2: SGDLS and YYNGEE. CDR3 residues: CASSVTSSYNSPLHF. CDR3 nucleotide sequence: TGTGCCAGCAGCGTTACGAGCTCCTATAATTCACCCCTCCACTTT.

The chain recombines TRBV6-1 with TRBJ1-1; D unresolved. CDR3 length: 14 amino acids. V lost 6 bases and J lost 0, with 11 bases in between. Germline CDR1 and CDR2: MNHNS and SASEGT. CDR3 loop: CASRVTGLNTEAFF. As DNA, the CDR3 is TGTGCCAGCAGGGTGACGGGATTGAACACTGAAGCTTTCTTT.

The chain has TRBV10-3 and TRBJ2-4; 8 nucleotides line up with TRBD2. The germline V gene has CDR1 ENHRY and CDR2 SYGVKD. V was clipped by 2 bases and J by 6 bases; unmatched bases: 9. The CDR3 extends over 16 amino acids. CDR3 amino acids: CAISEPTRGGGNIQYF. The CDR3 DNA reads TGTGCCATCAGTGAGCCAACTCGGGGGGGAGGAAACATTCAGTACTTC.

The rearrangement joins TRBV7-9 to TRBJ1-2; D possibly corresponds to TRBD1 (5 bases). The CDR3 is made up of 13 amino acids. The V and J ends lost 1 base and 6 bases respectively, with 9 bases between them. Germline lookup yields CDR1 SEHNR and CDR2 FQNEAQ (reference sequence). The CDR3 nucleotides are TGTGCCAGCAGCTTAGAGCAGGGCCATGGCTACACCTTC. As protein: CASSLEQGHGYTF. Full variable domain (outside the CDR3, taken from reference TRBV7-9 and TRBJ1-2): DTGVSQNPRHKITKRGQNVTFRCDPISEHNRLYWYRQTLGQGPEFLTYFQNEAQLEKSRLLSDRFSAERPKGSFSTLEIQRTEQGDSAMYLCASSLEQGHGYTFGSGTRLTVV.

The chain is built from TRBV6-6 and TRBJ2-3; D perhaps matches TRBD2 (6 bases). The CDR3 totals 15 residues. The V end was cut by 8 bases, the J end by 2 bases, with 17 bases between. The germline gives CDR1 MNHNY, CDR2 SVGAGI (reference sequence). CDR3 nucleotides: TGTGCCAGCCTAGCATACCGGGGGACCACAGATACGCAGTATTTT. This codes for CASLAYRGTTDTQYF.

The CDR3 loop is CASSPQGANTGELFF. The CDR3, as DNA: TGTGCCAGCAGCCCACAGGGCGCGAACACCGGGGAGCTGTTTTTT. The chain carries TRBV7-3 and TRBJ2-2, with D possibly TRBD1 on 6 matching bases. V gave up 5 bases and J gave up 0 bases, with 10 bases separating them. Looked up from germline, CDR1 is SGHTA and CDR2 is FQGTGA. The CDR3 contains 15 residues.

The V and J genes are TRBV29-1 and TRBJ1-2, with 8 positions matching TRBD1. The junction had 10 bases not matched to a gene; V was cut back by 4 bases and J by 6 bases. The CDR3 totals 14 residues. Germline CDR1 SQVTM, CDR2 ANQGSEA. The CDR3 is CSVGRRGLRDGYTF. The CDR3 bases are TGCAGCGTTGGACGCAGGGGGCTTAGGGATGGCTACACCTTC.

This rearrangement joins TRBV6-5 to TRBJ1-2; 10 bases fit TRBD1. This CDR3 is 15 amino acids long. With 2 bases clipped from V and 9 bases from J, the junction kept 9 bases outside the gene matches. Germline CDR1 is MNHEY and CDR2 is SVGAGI. CDR3 nucleotide sequence: TGTGCCAGCAGTTACGACAGGGGGCGCGGAAGTCGCTACACCTTC. This codes for CASSYDRGRGSRYTF.